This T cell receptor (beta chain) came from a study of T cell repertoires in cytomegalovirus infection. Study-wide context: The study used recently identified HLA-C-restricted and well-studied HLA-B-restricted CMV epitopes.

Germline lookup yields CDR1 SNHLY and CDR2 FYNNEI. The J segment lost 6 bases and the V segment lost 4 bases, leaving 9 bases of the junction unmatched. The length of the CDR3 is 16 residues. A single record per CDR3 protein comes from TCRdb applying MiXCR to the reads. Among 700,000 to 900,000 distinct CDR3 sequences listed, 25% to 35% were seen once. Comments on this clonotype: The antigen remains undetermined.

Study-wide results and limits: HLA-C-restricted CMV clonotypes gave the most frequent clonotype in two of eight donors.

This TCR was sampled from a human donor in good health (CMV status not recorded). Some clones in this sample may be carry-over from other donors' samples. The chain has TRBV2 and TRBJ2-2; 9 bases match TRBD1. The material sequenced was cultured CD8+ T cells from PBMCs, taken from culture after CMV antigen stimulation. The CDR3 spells CASSAGGQGLAGELFF. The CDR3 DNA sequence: TGTGCCAGCAGTGCTGGAGGACAGGGGTTGGCCGGGGAGCTGTTTTTT.